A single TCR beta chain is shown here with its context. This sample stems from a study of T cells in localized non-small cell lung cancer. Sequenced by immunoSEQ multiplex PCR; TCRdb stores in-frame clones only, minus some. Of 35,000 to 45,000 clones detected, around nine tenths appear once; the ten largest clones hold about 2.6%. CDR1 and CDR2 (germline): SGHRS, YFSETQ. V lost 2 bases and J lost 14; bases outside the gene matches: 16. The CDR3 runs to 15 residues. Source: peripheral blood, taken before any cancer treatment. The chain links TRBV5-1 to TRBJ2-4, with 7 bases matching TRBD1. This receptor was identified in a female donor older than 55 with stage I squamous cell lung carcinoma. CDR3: CASSFKTGTDIHKYF. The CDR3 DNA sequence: TGCGCCAGCAGCTTCAAGACCGGGACAGACATCCACAAGTACTTC.